Below, 9 T cell receptor beta chains from the same sample are listed, as sequenced in a study of early T cells in non-severe SARS-CoV-2 infection. TCRdb reprocessed the 5' RACE reads via MiXCR and lists one record per CDR3 protein. The table shows under 70,000 distinct CDR3 sequences, with around 4.9% occurring only once. The material sequenced was whole blood. Receptor source: an adult who was a healthcare worker with PCR-confirmed SARS-CoV-2 infection or an uninfected control (not recorded which).

This clonotype was counted at least ten times. This chain uses TRBV7-9 with TRBJ2-2; 9 bases align to TRBD1. J gave up 0 bases and V 5 bases, and 4 bases lay outside the gene matches. CDR3 length: 16 amino acids. CDR1 is SEHNR, CDR2 FQNEAQ, per germline (reference sequence). CDR3 residues: CASSRTGGANTGELFF. CDR3 bases: TGTGCCAGCAGCCGCACAGGGGGCGCGAACACCGGGGAGCTGTTTTTT.

This clonotype was recorded at least ten times. V gene TRBV5-5 combines with J gene TRBJ2-5, with D tentatively TRBD1 (8 bases). Germline V lookup: CDR1 SGHKS, CDR2 YYEKEE (reference sequence). V was cut by 1 base and J by 0 bases, with 13 bases left in between. The CDR3 is made up of 16 amino acids. CDR3 region: CASSLSGTGHQETQYF. Written as DNA, the CDR3 is TGTGCCAGCAGCTTGAGCGGGACAGGACACCAAGAGACCCAGTACTTC. Based on the CDR3 plus reference TRBV5-5 and TRBJ2-5, the full variable domain is DAGVTQSPTHLIKTRGQQVTLRCSPISGHKSVSWYQQVLGQGPQFIFQYYEKEERGRGNFPDRFSARQFPNYSSELNVNALLLGDSALYLCASSLSGTGHQETQYFGPGTRLLVL.

This clonotype was seen at least ten times. The chain combines TRBV7-2 with TRBJ1-1, with unresolved D. This CDR3 is 15 amino acids long. CDR1 and CDR2 (germline): SGHTA, FQGNSA. Trimming took 5 bases from V and 0 from J, leaving 13 bases between them. The CDR3 loop reads CASSRPGRLNTEAFF. CDR3 DNA sequence: TGTGCCAGCAGCCGCCCGGGCAGGCTGAACACTGAAGCTTTCTTT.

This clonotype has a handful of counts. The chain carries TRBV29-1 and TRBJ2-7, with 9 bases lining up with TRBD2. The CDR3 length is 13 residues. With 4 bases clipped from V and 5 bases from J, the junction kept 6 bases outside the gene matches. Looked up from germline, CDR1 is SQVTM and CDR2 is ANQGSEA. CDR3: CSVAGGRAHEQYF. CDR3 DNA sequence: TGCAGCGTTGCAGGCGGGAGGGCCCACGAGCAGTACTTC.

This clonotype was detected many times. The chain joins TRBV28 to TRBJ2-7, with D possibly TRBD1 on 6 matching bases. Germline lookup yields CDR1 MDHEN and CDR2 SYDVKM. The CDR3 length is 16 residues. V lost 6 bases and J 4 bases, leaving 22 bases between the germline ends. The DNA for the CDR3 is TGTGCCAGCAGCCCCCCCGTGGGGCAGGGGCTATACGAGCAGTACTTC. This sequence encodes CASSPPVGQGLYEQYF.

This clonotype was detected ten times or more. The chain links TRBV6-6 to TRBJ1-2, with D tentatively TRBD1 (5 bases). Trimming shortened V by 6 bases and J by 4 bases, and 12 bases separated the two germline ends. Germline CDR1 and CDR2: MNHNY and SVGAGI (reference sequence). The CDR3 consists of 13 residues. The CDR3 spells CASSLTDSYGYTF. CDR3 nucleotides: TGTGCCAGCAGCCTTACCGACAGCTATGGCTACACCTTC.

This clonotype has ten or more counts. This chain uses TRBV12-3 or TRBV12-4 with TRBJ1-1; 7 bases are shared with TRBD1. The V segment lost 3 bases and the J segment 8 bases; nucleotides outside the gene matches: 3. The CDR3 contains 12 residues. This chain's CDR3 is CASSFSDREAFF. The CDR3 DNA reads TGTGCCAGCAGTTTTTCGGACAGGGAAGCTTTCTTT.

This clonotype was seen many times. The chain uses TRBV9 and TRBJ2-3; no firm D call. V lost 0 bases to trimming and J lost 0 bases, with 8 bases between them. CDR1 is SGDLS and CDR2 is YYNGEE in the germline V gene. CDR3 size: 15 residues. Here the CDR3 reads CASSVGHYSTDTQYF. CDR3 sequence (DNA): TGTGCCAGCAGCGTAGGGCACTACAGCACAGATACGCAGTATTTT.

The gene calls are TRBV28 and TRBJ2-5, with 12 bases lining up with TRBD1. The length of the CDR3 is 15 residues. V shed 6 bases and J 5 bases; nucleotides not matched to a gene: 7. Germline-derived CDR1 and CDR2 are MDHEN and SYDVKM. The DNA for the CDR3 is TGTGCCAGCAGACGGGGACAGGGGGCGCGGGAGACCCAGTACTTC. Its translation is CASRRGQGARETQYF.